This T cell receptor beta chain emerged from a study of blood T cell repertoires in COVID-19. V lost 0 bases to trimming and J lost 4 bases, with 13 bases between them. This CDR3 contains 16 residues. The V gene's germline CDR1 is SGHTA and CDR2 FQGNSA. The data were produced by immunoSEQ multiplex PCR, yet TCRdb's version contains in-frame clones alone and is incomplete. The table has approximately 35,000 clones, roughly 80% seen once. The TCR was taken from an older man with acute or convalescent COVID-19. The material sequenced was peripheral blood. This sequence joins TRBV7-2 and TRBJ2-1; D is perhaps TRBD2 (6 bases). DNA of the CDR3: TGTGCCAGCAGCTTAGCGTCGCTAGCGTCTTACAATGAGCAGTTCTTC. The encoded protein is CASSLASLASYNEQFF.